These T cell receptor beta chains were read from a single sample in a study of shared clonotypes between healthy human individuals. Here immunoSEQ multiplex PCR was the method, and the copy in TCRdb shows in-frame clones only, minus some. This table holds about 2,500,000 clones, roughly 92% found once. The sample consisted of naive CD4+ T cells sorted from blood. The receptor source for this set is a man between 18 and 29 years old in good health. The conserved cysteine and the conserved F or W are not part of the CDR3 here. A clone size is listed for some rows: how often the clone was seen (once, few, many), or a class if it is expanded.

j_call | v_call | cdr3_length | clone_size | cdr3_aa
TRBJ2-7 | TRBV6-1 | 11 | . | ATRRGKAYEQY
TRBJ1-1 | TRBV29-1 | 11 | . | SVGGLEGTEAF
TRBJ2-5 | TRBV7-8 | 12 | . | ASSLAEGLETQY
TRBJ2-3 | TRBV5-4 | 12 | . | ASRPGTFTDTQY
TRBJ2-5 | TRBV7-2 | 11 | . | ASSRQPQETQY
TRBJ2-5 | TRBV2 | 12 | . | ASSGAPGGETQY
TRBJ1-1 | TRBV11-2 | 12 | . | ASSLLQGDTEAF
TRBJ2-2 | TRBV10-1 | 13 | few | ASSPGTANTGELF
TRBJ2-3 | TRBV7-4 | 15 | . | ASSRPSCGGRTDTQY
TRBJ2-7 | TRBV19 | 14 | . | ASSMRVGDGPYEQY
TRBJ2-7 | TRBV27 | 12 | . | ASSSYSGSYEQY
TRBJ1-1 | TRBV19 | 11 | . | ASSKTGYTEAF
TRBJ2-7 | TRBV2 | 9 | . | ASKRGWEQY
TRBJ2-7 | TRBV5-1 | 14 | . | ASSQLLAGSHSEQY
TRBJ2-7 | TRBV5-1 | 11 | . | ASSLTGPYEQY
TRBJ1-1 | TRBV25-1 | 13 | . | ASSGSQTMNTEAF
TRBJ1-1 | TRBV19 | 16 | . | ASSIDLLRAKGRPEAF
TRBJ2-2 | TRBV6-1 | 13 | once | ASSEAGQVAGKLF
TRBJ2-5 | TRBV10-3 | 11 | . | AIGTGDGETQY
TRBJ1-1 | TRBV28 | 13 | few | ASSLWGSKNTEAF
TRBJ2-1 | TRBV5-1 | 13 | . | ASSLAGVRKEEQF
TRBJ2-2 | TRBV5-1 | 13 | . | ASSATGSNTGELF
TRBJ2-3 | TRBV18 | 15 | once | ASSPPATGGRTDTQY
TRBJ2-7 | TRBV5-1 | 12 | . | ASSLGGGTYEQY
TRBJ2-3 | TRBV7-7 | 17 | . | ASSLRVRGLAVLRDTQY
TRBJ1-2 | TRBV7-5 | 15 | . | ARSLSRPDGQGRGYT
TRBJ2-3 | TRBV7-9 | 16 | once | ASSLLETSGGFTDTQY
TRBJ1-2 | TRBV9 | 12 | . | ASSDRQGRYGYT
TRBJ2-1 | TRBV10-3 | 19 | . | AISGGGRDSPNLSSYNEQF
TRBJ2-7 | TRBV6-5 | 12 | . | ASSPGLGSYEQY
TRBJ1-2 | TRBV18 | 11 | . | ASSPTEDYGYT
TRBJ1-1 | TRBV30 | 10 | few | AWDRAYTEAF
TRBJ2-1 | TRBV5-1 | 14 | . | ASSFTGTGGLDEQF
TRBJ2-3 | TRBV7-6 | 11 | . | ASSVGLTDTQY
TRBJ2-5 | TRBV5-1 | 12 | . | ASSSISTGETQY
TRBJ2-3 | TRBV7-6 | 17 | . | ASSHLVAGGPLGTDTQY
TRBJ2-1 | TRBV11-2 | 15 | . | ASSFLAGLAGSNEQF
TRBJ2-3 | TRBV30 | 12 | . | AWSVRRALRAQY
TRBJ2-2 | TRBV30 | 11 | . | AWGTQNTGELF
TRBJ1-1 | TRBV6-5 | 11 | . | ASSYSEGGTAF